The 18 T cell receptor beta chains listed next were all sequenced from one sample in a study of radiotherapy plus CTLA-4 blockade in lung cancer. The method was immunoSEQ multiplex PCR; TCRdb's version includes in-frame clones alone and lacks a portion of them. The sample lists under 100,000 clones, approximately 82% occurring once. The sample in question was peripheral blood, obtained from a patient treated with radiotherapy plus ipilimumab. These receptors all stem from a human donor with non-small cell lung cancer that progressed on radiotherapy plus ipilimumab.

The chain combines TRBV19 with TRBJ2-7; D might be TRBD1 or TRBD2, each matching 5 bases. The germline V gene has CDR1 LNHDA and CDR2 SQIVND (reference sequence). V lost 3 bases, J lost 2 bases, and 17 bases lay in between. The CDR3 runs 16 residues. The CDR3 reads CASSITLGTPTYEQYF. The CDR3 coding sequence is TGTGCCAGTAGTATCACTCTCGGGACGCCGACCTACGAGCAGTACTTC.

The chain employs TRBV15 and TRBJ1-1, with D possibly TRBD1 on 6 matching bases. Deletions cut 6 bases from V and 4 bases from J, with 27 bases between. Germline V CDR1 and CDR2: LNHNV, YYDKDF (reference sequence). The CDR3 loop spans 18 amino acids. This CDR3 reads CATSRGRGVFRGTTEAFF. As DNA, the CDR3 is TGTGCCACCAGTCGAGGAAGGGGGGTATTCAGGGGTACCACTGAAGCTTTCTTT.

As concerns this clone: In the same sample, other DNA sequences code for this CDR3. The chain joins TRBV7-2 to TRBJ2-3, with 10 positions matching TRBD2. The CDR3 contains 15 residues. The V segment lost 3 bases and the J segment 1 base; nucleotides outside the gene matches: 1. The germline V gene encodes CDR1 SGHTA and CDR2 FQGNSA. The CDR3 DNA reads TGTGCCAGCAGCTTCACTAGCGGGGGCACAGATACGCAGTATTTT. Its translation is CASSFTSGGTDTQYF.

In DNA form, the CDR3 reads TGTGCCAGCAGTGAGTCTAGCGCCCCGAGAACGCAGTATTTT. It codes for CASSESSAPRTQYF. This chain uses TRBV2 with TRBJ2-3; possible D gene TRBD2, 6 bases. This CDR3 contains 14 residues. The V and J ends lost 3 bases and 9 bases respectively, with 16 bases between them. The germline V gene encodes CDR1 SNHLY and CDR2 FYNNEI.

The rearrangement links TRBV28 to TRBJ1-5; TRBD1 matches 8 bases. Germline V lookup: CDR1 MDHEN, CDR2 SYDVKM. CDR3 length equals 15 residues. With 5 bases clipped from V and 1 base from J, the junction kept 4 bases outside the gene matches. The CDR3 DNA reads TGTGCCAGCAGTACTACAGGGGGAAGCAATCAGCCCCAGCATTTT. Translated, it gives CASSTTGGSNQPQHF. Variable domain in full (rest from reference TRBV28 and TRBJ1-5): DVKVTQSSRYLVKRTGEKVFLECVQDMDHENMFWYRQDPGLGLRLIYFSYDVKMKEKGDIPEGYSVSREKKERFSLILESASTNQTSMYLCASSTTGGSNQPQHFGDGTRLSIL.

The chain couples TRBV5-6 to TRBJ1-1; D remains ambiguous. Looked up from germline, CDR1 is SGHDT and CDR2 is YYEEEE. V lost 0 bases and J lost 1, with 7 bases in between. This CDR3 contains 14 residues. The CDR3 DNA follows: TGTGCCAGCAGCTTGGCCGGTAGGAACACTGAAGCTTTCTTT. Its translation is CASSLAGRNTEAFF.

The CDR3 nucleotides are TGTGCCAGTAGCCCTGGGGGAAAGGCGTCGCTTTTCTTT. It translates to CASSPGGKASLFF. The chain links TRBV19 to TRBJ1-1; D may be TRBD1 (5 bases). The V end was cut by 6 bases, the J end by 13 bases, with 21 bases between. This CDR3 comprises 13 residues. CDR1 is LNHDA and CDR2 is SQIVND in the germline V gene (reference sequence).

This clone was seen just once. CDR3 residues: CASSPTIHVQGSFSGANVLTF. The DNA for the CDR3 is TGTGCCAGCAGCCCTACTATACATGTACAGGGTTCCTTCTCTGGGGCCAACGTCCTGACTTTC. This rearrangement joins TRBV9 to TRBJ2-6; D possibly corresponds to TRBD1 (6 bases). The CDR3 runs 21 residues. V shed 4 bases and J shed 0 bases, with 26 bases lying between them. Germline lookup yields CDR1 SGDLS and CDR2 YYNGEE.

This chain links TRBV6-5 with TRBJ1-4; D possibly corresponds to TRBD1 (6 bases). V dropped 4 bases and J dropped 11 bases, with 23 bases sitting between them. The germline gives CDR1 MNHEY, CDR2 SVGAGI. The CDR3 is 16 amino acids. The CDR3 loop reads CASSFSGGAERRKLFF. CDR3 DNA sequence: TGTGCCAGCAGTTTCTCTGGGGGGGCCGAGCGTCGGAAACTGTTTTTT.

The chain carries TRBV25-1 and TRBJ1-2; possible D gene TRBD1, 6 bases. From germline, CDR1 is MGHDK and CDR2 SYGVNS. The V end was cut by 5 bases, the J end by 4 bases, with 17 bases between. The CDR3 is 15 residues long. Here the CDR3 reads CASSYRWGQGYGYTF. In DNA form, the CDR3 reads TGTGCCAGCAGTTACAGGTGGGGGCAAGGCTATGGCTACACCTTC.

The chain employs TRBV7-8 and TRBJ1-3; D gene unclear. V was clipped by 5 bases and J by 7 bases, with 21 bases between them. The CDR3 has 16 amino acids. Germline CDR1 is SGHVS and CDR2 is FQNEAQ. CDR3 amino acids: CASSVGPLTPVNTIYF. The DNA for the CDR3 is TGTGCCAGCAGCGTAGGACCGTTGACACCTGTTAACACCATATATTTT.

This clone was detected a few times. The CDR3 bases are TGCGCCAGCAGTTGGGGACAGGCAGACACTGAAGCTTTCTTT. Amino acids: CASSWGQADTEAFF. The J gene is TRBJ1-1, the V gene TRBV5-1; 8 bases line up with TRBD1. From germline, CDR1 is SGHRS and CDR2 YFSETQ. V trimming: 5 bases; J trimming: 3 bases; junction bases outside the gene matches: 6. The CDR3 extends over 14 amino acids.

This clone occurred a few times. The rearrangement links TRBV28 to TRBJ1-4, with 8 bases that match TRBD1. The CDR3 totals 14 residues. With V trimmed by 5 bases and J by 8 bases, 7 bases remained unmatched. Germline V lookup: CDR1 MDHEN, CDR2 SYDVKM. In DNA form, the CDR3 reads TGTGCCAGCAGTGAGACAGGGGAGGGAGAAAAACTGTTTTTT. This sequence encodes CASSETGEGEKLFF.

V gene TRBV7-9 combines with J gene TRBJ2-1; 9 bases match TRBD1. The CDR3 consists of 14 residues. Germline assignment: CDR1 SEHNR and CDR2 FQNEAQ (reference sequence). V lost 1 base to trimming and J lost 8 bases; unmatched junction nucleotides: 3. The CDR3 loop reads CASSLGQGGHEQFF. The CDR3 DNA reads as TGTGCCAGCAGCTTAGGACAGGGGGGTCATGAGCAGTTCTTC.

The chain links TRBV27 to TRBJ2-3, with D maybe TRBD1 (6 bases). With 0 bases removed from V and 12 bases from J, the gap between germline ends came to 10 bases. There are 12 residues in the CDR3. CDR1 is MNHEY and CDR2 is SMNVEV in the germline V gene (reference sequence). The CDR3 nucleotides read TGTGCCAGCAGTTTATCGGGGGCTACACAGTATTTT. It yields the protein CASSLSGATQYF.

The rearrangement uses TRBV7-8 and TRBJ1-1, with D tentatively TRBD1 (5 bases). Germline V gene lookup returns CDR1 SGHVS and CDR2 FQNEAQ. The CDR3 loop spans 16 amino acids. V was pared by 5 bases and J by 3 bases, with 19 bases between. CDR3 DNA: TGTGCCAGCAGCACGGGAGGGGAGGTTTTGGACACTGAAGCTTTCTTT. This encodes CASSTGGEVLDTEAFF.

This rearrangement joins TRBV4-1 to TRBJ2-5; 7 nucleotides align to TRBD1. The CDR3 loop spans 16 amino acids. Germline CDR1 is MGHRA and CDR2 is YSYEKL. Trimming cost V 0 bases and J 2 bases; bases outside gene matches: 6. As DNA, the CDR3 is TGCGCCAGCAGCCAAGAGGGACAGACCAGACAAGAGACCCAGTACTTC. The encoded protein is CASSQEGQTRQETQYF.

The rearrangement uses TRBV5-1 and TRBJ2-7; 11 nucleotides agree with TRBD1. The CDR3 loop spans 17 amino acids. V lost 4 bases and J lost 4; bases outside the gene matches: 13. From germline, CDR1 is SGHRS and CDR2 YFSETQ. In DNA, the CDR3 is TGCGCCAGCAGCCTAGGGACAGGGGGAGGGATACCATACGAGCAGTACTTC. This sequence encodes CASSLGTGGGIPYEQYF.